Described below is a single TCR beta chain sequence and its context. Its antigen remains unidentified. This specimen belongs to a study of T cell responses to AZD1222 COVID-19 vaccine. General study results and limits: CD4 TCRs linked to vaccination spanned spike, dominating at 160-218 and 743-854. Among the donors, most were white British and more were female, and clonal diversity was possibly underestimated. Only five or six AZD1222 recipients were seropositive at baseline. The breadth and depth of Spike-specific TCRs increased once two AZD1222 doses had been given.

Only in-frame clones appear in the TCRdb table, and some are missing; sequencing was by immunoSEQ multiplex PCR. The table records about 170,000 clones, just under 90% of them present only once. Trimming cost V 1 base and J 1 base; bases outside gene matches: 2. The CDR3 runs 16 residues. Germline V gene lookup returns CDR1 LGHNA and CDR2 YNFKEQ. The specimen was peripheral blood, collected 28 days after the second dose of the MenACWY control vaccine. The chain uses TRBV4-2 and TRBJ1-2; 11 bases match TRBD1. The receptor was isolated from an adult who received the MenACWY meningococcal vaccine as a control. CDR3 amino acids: CASSQGGQGGNYGYTF. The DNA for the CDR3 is TGTGCCAGCAGCCAAGGGGGACAGGGGGGTAACTATGGCTACACCTTC.